This T cell receptor (beta chain) was profiled in a study of brain metastases from non-small cell lung cancer. The germline V gene encodes CDR1 SGHDT and CDR2 YYEEEE. The CDR3 length is 18 residues. The J segment lost 1 base and the V segment lost 0 bases, leaving 12 bases of the junction unmatched. Profiled with immunoSEQ multiplex PCR; TCRdb holds only in-frame clones, not every one. This table has over a thousand clones, approximately 85% appearing once. Sequencing used tumor-adjacent normal tissue. The genes are TRBV5-6 and TRBJ1-2, with TRBD1 matching over 7 bases. The clonotype originates from a donor aged 40 or older with non-small cell lung cancer. This CDR3 reads CASSLGDSWTPDNYGYTF. The DNA for the CDR3 is TGTGCCAGCAGCTTGGGGGACAGCTGGACCCCAGATAACTATGGCTACACCTTC.